Listed below are T cell receptor beta chains from one sample, sequenced in a study of T-cell memory formation after mild COVID-19. TCRdb used MiXCR to reprocess the 5' RACE reads, holding one entry per CDR3 protein. The table lists roughly 300,000 distinct CDR3 sequences, roughly 13% of them singletons. The sample comprised PBMCs or a T cell subset sorted from them (not recorded which). Source of these receptors: a man aged 18 to 29 who had mild COVID-19 (a few samples of this study predate the infection). Cell type and time point are not known. The CDR3 runs from the conserved cysteine through the conserved F or W. A D gene is named only where the DNA matches it firmly. For some rows the clone size is stated as once, few or many, or as a class when expanded; others skip it.

j_call: TRBJ1-2; clone_size: few; d_call: TRBD1; v_call: TRBV4-1; cdr3_aa: CASSQEARQGDRAGYTF; cdr3_nt: TGCGCCAGCAGCCAAGAAGCCCGACAGGGCGATCGGGCTGGCTACACCTTC
j_call: TRBJ2-3; clone_size: few; d_call: TRBD2; v_call: TRBV5-1; cdr3_aa: CASSLGRGGQDTQYF; cdr3_nt: TGCGCCAGCAGCTTGGGGCGGGGGGGCCAAGATACGCAGTATTTT
j_call: TRBJ1-1; clone_size: once; d_call: -; v_call: TRBV9; cdr3_aa: CASSVDGANTEAFF; cdr3_nt: TGTGCCAGCAGCGTAGATGGGGCGAACACTGAAGCTTTCTTT
j_call: TRBJ2-3; clone_size: few; d_call: TRBD1; v_call: TRBV20-1; cdr3_aa: CSAGTGGETQYF; cdr3_nt: TGCAGTGCAGGGACAGGGGGCGAGACGCAGTATTTT
j_call: TRBJ1-5; clone_size: -; d_call: TRBD1; v_call: TRBV27; cdr3_aa: CASSLSRRDRGISNQPQHF; cdr3_nt: TGTGCCAGCAGTCTCAGCCGCCGGGACAGGGGAATTAGCAATCAGCCCCAGCATTTT
j_call: TRBJ2-2; clone_size: few; d_call: -; v_call: TRBV5-6; cdr3_aa: CASSLGPVRAGELFF; cdr3_nt: TGTGCCAGCAGCTTGGGGCCAGTTCGGGCCGGGGAGCTGTTTTTT
j_call: TRBJ2-7; clone_size: -; d_call: TRBD1; v_call: TRBV7-9; cdr3_aa: CASSLGGQGDYEQYF; cdr3_nt: TGTGCCAGCAGCTTAGGAGGACAGGGAGACTACGAGCAGTACTTC
j_call: TRBJ2-2; clone_size: -; d_call: -; v_call: TRBV3-1; cdr3_aa: CASSKRRNTGELFF; cdr3_nt: TGTGCCAGCAGCAAACGCCGGAACACCGGGGAGCTGTTTTTT
j_call: TRBJ2-1; clone_size: few; d_call: TRBD2; v_call: TRBV6-2/TRBV6-3; cdr3_aa: CASYRWGGGTYNEQFF; cdr3_nt: TGTGCCAGCTACCGGTGGGGCGGGGGGACTTACAATGAGCAGTTCTTC
j_call: TRBJ2-1; clone_size: -; d_call: -; v_call: TRBV7-2; cdr3_aa: CATTTGTVLNEQFF; cdr3_nt: TGTGCCACCACTACAGGGACGGTGTTGAATGAGCAGTTCTTC
j_call: TRBJ2-3; clone_size: few; d_call: -; v_call: TRBV28; cdr3_aa: CASSFRGHTDTQYF; cdr3_nt: TGTGCCAGCAGTTTTCGCGGGCACACAGATACGCAGTATTTT
j_call: TRBJ2-3; clone_size: few; d_call: -; v_call: TRBV7-6; cdr3_aa: CASQVRPDTDTQYF; cdr3_nt: TGTGCCAGCCAGGTCAGACCAGACACAGATACGCAGTATTTT
j_call: TRBJ1-2; clone_size: many; d_call: -; v_call: TRBV5-1; cdr3_aa: CASSFGGRASYTF; cdr3_nt: TGCGCCAGCAGTTTTGGTGGGAGGGCAAGCTACACCTTC
j_call: TRBJ2-6; clone_size: few; d_call: -; v_call: TRBV7-2; cdr3_aa: CASSVRVAGANVLTF; cdr3_nt: TGTGCCAGCAGCGTCAGGGTTGCTGGGGCCAACGTCCTGACTTTC
j_call: TRBJ2-7; clone_size: -; d_call: TRBD1; v_call: TRBV11-2; cdr3_aa: CASSLGQGSSYEQYF; cdr3_nt: TGTGCCAGCAGCCTGGGACAGGGAAGCTCCTACGAGCAGTACTTC
j_call: TRBJ1-5; clone_size: -; d_call: -; v_call: TRBV24-1; cdr3_aa: CATGDEDQPQHF; cdr3_nt: TGTGCCACCGGTGATGAAGATCAGCCCCAGCATTTT
j_call: TRBJ1-2; clone_size: few; d_call: -; v_call: TRBV7-9; cdr3_aa: CASSRTRGRIF; cdr3_nt: TGTGCCAGCAGCCGAACACGGGGACGAATTTTC
j_call: TRBJ1-5; clone_size: -; d_call: TRBD1; v_call: TRBV19; cdr3_aa: CASSIGTADQPQHF; cdr3_nt: TGTGCCAGTAGTATCGGGACAGCGGATCAGCCCCAGCATTTT
j_call: TRBJ1-2; clone_size: -; d_call: -; v_call: TRBV14; cdr3_aa: CASSQQWGGTYGYTF; cdr3_nt: TGTGCCAGCAGCCAACAATGGGGAGGGACCTATGGCTACACCTTC
j_call: TRBJ1-1; clone_size: -; d_call: -; v_call: TRBV18; cdr3_aa: CASSPLRDEAFF; cdr3_nt: TGTGCCAGCTCACCACTTCGGGATGAAGCTTTCTTT
j_call: TRBJ2-2; clone_size: few; d_call: -; v_call: TRBV20-1; cdr3_aa: CSARDWEQMNTGELFF; cdr3_nt: TGCAGTGCTAGAGATTGGGAACAGATGAACACCGGGGAGCTGTTTTTT
j_call: TRBJ2-3; clone_size: few; d_call: TRBD1; v_call: TRBV5-1; cdr3_aa: CASRRTGAPTDTQYF; cdr3_nt: TGCGCCAGCAGGAGGACAGGGGCTCCCACAGATACGCAGTATTTT
j_call: TRBJ1-3; clone_size: few; d_call: -; v_call: TRBV12-3/TRBV12-4; cdr3_aa: CASSLGYTIYF; cdr3_nt: TGTGCCAGCAGTTTGGGATACACCATATATTTT
j_call: TRBJ1-1; clone_size: -; d_call: -; v_call: TRBV18; cdr3_aa: CASSGPFTEAFF; cdr3_nt: TGTGCCAGCTCTGGTCCTTTCACTGAAGCTTTCTTT
j_call: TRBJ2-1; clone_size: -; d_call: TRBD2; v_call: TRBV20-1; cdr3_aa: CSARDLGGSNEQFF; cdr3_nt: TGCAGTGCTAGAGATCTGGGGGGGAGCAATGAGCAGTTCTTC
j_call: TRBJ2-3; clone_size: many; d_call: TRBD2; v_call: TRBV5-6; cdr3_aa: CASSLAVAGVSDTQYF; cdr3_nt: TGTGCCAGCAGCTTGGCGGTAGCGGGGGTGTCAGATACGCAGTATTTT
j_call: TRBJ2-3; clone_size: -; d_call: -; v_call: TRBV14; cdr3_aa: CASSQAGGEQYF; cdr3_nt: TGTGCCAGCAGCCAAGCGGGGGGCGAGCAGTATTTT
j_call: TRBJ2-1; clone_size: many; d_call: TRBD2; v_call: TRBV24-1; cdr3_aa: CATSTSGGNNEQFF; cdr3_nt: TGTGCCACCAGTACGAGCGGGGGGAACAATGAGCAGTTCTTC
j_call: TRBJ2-7; clone_size: few; d_call: -; v_call: TRBV29-1; cdr3_aa: CSVVSGSYEQYF; cdr3_nt: TGCAGCGTTGTGTCGGGGTCCTACGAGCAGTACTTC
j_call: TRBJ1-2; clone_size: many; d_call: -; v_call: TRBV20-1; cdr3_aa: CSASIYGYTF; cdr3_nt: TGCAGTGCTAGCATCTATGGCTACACCTTC
j_call: TRBJ1-1; clone_size: few; d_call: -; v_call: TRBV20-1; cdr3_aa: CSARDGGVNTEAFF; cdr3_nt: TGCAGTGCTAGAGACGGGGGAGTGAACACTGAAGCTTTCTTT
j_call: TRBJ2-7; clone_size: many; d_call: TRBD1; v_call: TRBV5-1; cdr3_aa: CASSLGDRTYEQYF; cdr3_nt: TGCGCCAGCAGCTTGGGGGACAGAACCTACGAGCAGTACTTC
j_call: TRBJ2-2; clone_size: -; d_call: -; v_call: TRBV6-5; cdr3_aa: CASGASNTGELFF; cdr3_nt: TGTGCCAGCGGAGCCTCGAACACCGGGGAGCTGTTTTTT
j_call: TRBJ2-5; clone_size: few; d_call: -; v_call: TRBV29-1; cdr3_aa: CSAEKETQYF; cdr3_nt: TGCAGCGCTGAGAAGGAGACCCAGTACTTC
j_call: TRBJ1-2; clone_size: -; d_call: -; v_call: TRBV20-1; cdr3_aa: CSASRDIRNYGYTF; cdr3_nt: TGCAGTGCTAGCCGGGACATCAGGAACTATGGCTACACCTTC
j_call: TRBJ1-6; clone_size: -; d_call: -; v_call: TRBV2; cdr3_aa: CAARPDVGSPLHF; cdr3_nt: TGTGCCGCGCGTCCGGACGTAGGATCACCCCTCCACTTT
j_call: TRBJ1-6; clone_size: -; d_call: TRBD1; v_call: TRBV4-3; cdr3_aa: CASNRDRGHSPLHF; cdr3_nt: TGCGCCAGCAACCGGGACAGGGGCCATTCACCCCTCCACTTT
j_call: TRBJ2-5; clone_size: few; d_call: TRBD1; v_call: TRBV6-1; cdr3_aa: CASSGQGVETQYF; cdr3_nt: TGTGCCAGCAGTGGACAGGGGGTGGAGACCCAGTACTTC
j_call: TRBJ2-7; clone_size: few; d_call: -; v_call: TRBV20-1; cdr3_aa: CSARDPEGGVEQYF; cdr3_nt: TGCAGTGCTAGAGATCCTGAGGGGGGCGTAGAGCAGTACTTC